This T cell receptor (beta chain) was recorded in a study of blood T cell repertoires in COVID-19. Study information: The cDNA or gDNA used as material had been derived from T cells, B-cell-depleted T cells, or PBMCs.

Recruitment covered 20 to 25 US areas and drew participants whose ages spanned roughly 18 to 100 years. Participants' reported clinical history set cohort assignment. This clone was seen only once. Original processing methods: Reference gene primer amplification gave nucleated cell count estimates. The protocol was immunoSEQ multiplex PCR, while the TCRdb copy is restricted to in-frame clones and leaves out a portion. D and trimming were read from the DNA, whereas the V and J calls and clone size are those reported in that table. Seen here are about 180,000 clones, about 88% observed once, and the top ten hold under 3%. The sequenced sample consisted of PBMCs or T cells enriched from blood (not recorded which). The sequence derives from a woman between 35 and 50 years old with acute COVID-19.

CDR3 bases: TGTGCCAGCTCACCAGCGGACAGACACCCCAGTGTTGGCTACACCTTC. Amino acid sequence: CASSPADRHPSVGYTF. V usage is TRBV18 and J usage is TRBJ1-2, with a tentative D call TRBD1 (6 bases). This CDR3 comprises 16 residues. Deletions cut 2 bases from V and 7 bases from J, with 20 bases between. The germline gives CDR1 KGHSH, CDR2 LQKENI. Drawing the rest from reference TRBV18 and TRBJ1-2, the complete variable domain is NAGVMQNPRHLVRRRGQEARLRCSPMKGHSHVYWYRQLPEEGLKFMVYLQKENIIDESGMPKERFSAEFPKEGPSILRIQQVVRGDSAAYFCASSPADRHPSVGYTFGSGTRLTVV.